These 7 T cell receptor beta chains originate from one sample sequenced in a study of metastatic and nonmetastatic thyroid tumors. TCRdb reprocessed the PCR reads via MiXCR. The profile covers about 19,000 clones, with approximately 22% appearing a single time and over 9.5% taken by the ten largest. No patient had received any treatment before thyroid surgery. The sequenced material came from tumor tissue. These receptors came from a male donor with papillary thyroid cancer or a benign thyroid nodule (not recorded which). Some clones in this sample may be carry-over from other donors' samples.

This clone is deemed medium-sized. The CDR3 DNA reads as TGCGCCAGCAGCTTGGTGGAGGGGTTTGAGCAGTACTTC. Encoded protein: CASSLVEGFEQYF. The V gene is TRBV5-1, the J gene TRBJ2-7; D might be TRBD2 (6 bases). V gave up 0 bases and J gave up 7 bases, with 11 bases separating them. Germline V gives CDR1 SGHRS, CDR2 YFSETQ. The CDR3 length is 13 residues.

This clone was found many times. The chain has TRBV7-3 and TRBJ2-1; D call uncertain. The CDR3 consists of 15 residues. V lost 6 bases and J 1 base, leaving 13 bases between the germline ends. The germline gives CDR1 SGHTA, CDR2 FQGTGA. CDR3 loop: CASSRDSRSYNEQFF. The CDR3 DNA reads TGTGCCAGCAGTCGCGATAGCAGATCCTACAATGAGCAGTTCTTC.

Of note for this clone: This may arise from a read error, as a much more abundant clone is one base away. The chain links TRBV29-1 to TRBJ1-2, with D hard to call. The germline V gene has CDR1 SQVTM and CDR2 ANQGSEA. CDR3 size: 12 residues. The chain's CDR3 is CSAEDSNYGYTF. CDR3 nucleotides: TGCAGCGCTGAAGACTCCAACTATGGCTACACCTTC.

At least ten counts were recorded for this clone. The chain links TRBV4-2 to TRBJ2-1, with D perhaps matching TRBD2 (5 bases). From germline, CDR1 is LGHNA and CDR2 YNFKEQ. The CDR3 contains 14 residues. V shed 4 bases and J shed 7 bases, with 14 bases lying between them. Here the CDR3 reads CASSPGFIKNEQFF. In nucleotides, the CDR3 is TGTGCCAGCAGCCCGGGATTTATTAAGAATGAGCAGTTCTTC.

There are a few counts of this clone. The V gene is TRBV12-3 or TRBV12-4, the J gene TRBJ2-1; 7 bases are shared with TRBD1. Trimming took 6 bases from V and 0 from J; bases not matched to a gene: 5. The CDR3 contains 15 residues. The DNA of the CDR3 is TGTGCCAGCAGCTATGGGACAGTCTCCTACAATGAGCAGTTCTTC. It yields the protein CASSYGTVSYNEQFF.

There are many counts of this clone. The chain has TRBV19 and TRBJ1-2, with D possibly TRBD1 on 6 matching bases. The V and J ends lost 5 bases and 5 bases respectively, with 21 bases between them. This CDR3 region has 16 residues. CDR1 is LNHDA, CDR2 SQIVND, per germline (reference sequence). In nucleotides, the CDR3 is TGTGCCAGTAGTCCCTACGTAGGGGGATATTGGTATGGCTACACCTTC. Encoded protein: CASSPYVGGYWYGYTF.

There are many counts of this clone. V gene TRBV20-1 combines with J gene TRBJ2-7; unclear D gene. Germline CDR1 is DFQATT and CDR2 is SNEGSKA (reference sequence). The CDR3 totals 12 residues. Trimming pared 1 base from V and 3 bases from J, leaving 7 bases between. CDR3 in amino acids: CSARGSLYEQYF. The CDR3 DNA is TGCAGTGCTAGAGGCAGCCTCTACGAGCAGTACTTC.